This section outlines one TCR beta chain sequence together with its context. Original handling: Estimation of nucleated cell counts was performed using reference gene primer amplification. TCRdb's copy holds only in-frame clones and misses some; the assay was immunoSEQ multiplex PCR. V, J and clone size are taken as reported in that table, and D and trimming were inferred from the DNA itself. The table lists about 130,000 clones, about 86% of them singletons, with 15% to 20% in the top ten. The sample belongs to a study of blood T cell repertoires in COVID-19. J was trimmed by 10 bases and V by 3 bases; bases with no gene match: 10. There are 14 residues in the CDR3. Germline values: CDR1 SGHNT, CDR2 YYREEE (reference sequence).

Sequenced input: peripheral blood. The TCR was taken from a woman between 45 and 65 years old with acute or convalescent COVID-19. The V gene is TRBV5-4, the J gene TRBJ2-3, with TRBD2 matching 8 bases. The CDR3 region is CASSSGGGTKSQYF. In nucleotides, the CDR3 is TGTGCCAGCAGCTCCGGGGGGGGGACGAAGTCGCAGTATTTT. Using reference TRBV5-4 and TRBJ2-3 for the parts outside the CDR3, the full variable domain is ETGVTQSPTHLIKTRGQQVTLRCSSQSGHNTVSWYQQALGQGPQFIFQYYREEENGRGNFPPRFSGLQFPNYSSELNVNALELDDSALYLCASSSGGGTKSQYFGPGTRLTVL.